Detailed here is one T cell receptor (beta chain). No antigen is known for it. This specimen belongs to a study of shared clonotypes between healthy human individuals. Study in general: Sampling drew on donors who were a couple of women and a few men aged 18 to 49.

Splitting the CD4+ cells yielded a CD45RA+ naive subset and a CD45RA-negative memory subset. Study results and limitations: Clonotypes shared by all four sorted-subset donors had higher generation probabilities than non-shared clonotypes.

An assay was performed, and its level was deep. Sequencing was performed with immunoSEQ multiplex PCR; in TCRdb, only in-frame clones are kept and a portion is missing. The data hold 2,500,000 or so clones, with around 90% observed a single time. This CDR3 has 15 amino acids. V was cut by 0 bases and J by 0 bases, with 6 bases left in between. CDR1 and CDR2 from the germline V gene are SNHLY and FYNNEI. The sequenced sample was naive CD4+ T cells sorted from blood. Subset defined: CD45RA+ positively selected. The V gene is TRBV2, the J gene TRBJ1-3, with D unclear. This sequence originates from a man between 18 and 29 years old in good health. The CDR3 spells CASSEAGSSGNTIYF. CDR3 in DNA: TGTGCCAGCAGTGAAGCCGGTTCCTCTGGAAACACCATATATTTT.